This T cell receptor (beta chain) was sequenced in a study of CD8 T cells in Susac syndrome. CDR1 is DFQATT, CDR2 SNEGSKA, per germline (reference sequence). CDR3 length: 14 amino acids. Trimming removed 0 bases at V and 9 bases at J, with 12 bases between. The RNA, about 0.45 to 1 ug, was put through reverse transcription using random hexamers. The TCR beta CDR3 was amplified by immunoSEQ multiplex PCR across 54 Vbeta, 13 Jbeta. MiXCR was run by TCRdb on the immunoSEQ multiplex PCR reads, yielding one entry per CDR3 protein. The profile covers more than 75,000 distinct CDR3 sequences, with over 85% appearing a single time and roughly 0.3% taken by the ten largest. The study's findings and limits: The relatively small number of individuals in the TCR sequencing and HLA analysis was acknowledged by the study.

Points on this clonotype: No antigen is known for it.

The material sequenced was CD8+ T cells from PBMCs. The chain employs TRBV20-1 and TRBJ1-6, with D hard to call. This TCR was recovered from a human donor in good health. The CDR3 DNA follows: TGCAGTGCTAGAGAGGAGGGAACACGTTCACCCCTCCACTTT. Protein sequence: CSAREEGTRSPLHF.